A selection of T cell receptor beta chains follows, all from one sample in a study of memory CD8 T cells in hepatitis C reinfection. Sequencing was performed with immunoSEQ multiplex PCR; in TCRdb, only in-frame clones are kept and a portion is missing. The table has tens of thousands of clones, approximately 89% seen once. Input material: naive CD8+ T cells sorted from blood. The origin of the receptors is a man aged 18 to 30 with hepatitis C virus infection. Both conserved end residues are part of each CDR3. The D gene is left open where the match is weak. The size entry is marked missing in some rows and otherwise reads once, few, many or a size class.

size | J | D | V | CDR3 | DNA
. | TRBJ1-6 | . | TRBV14 | CASSLSPSTPLHF | TGTGCCAGCAGCCTATCCCCCTCTACTCCCCTCCACTTT
. | TRBJ2-1 | TRBD2 | TRBV4-1 | CASSQDRGDSYNEQFF | TGCGCCAGCAGCCAAGATCGGGGGGACTCCTACAATGAGCAGTTCTTC
. | TRBJ1-5 | . | TRBV28 | CASSFQGGQPQHF | TGTGCCAGCAGTTTCCAGGGTGGTCAGCCCCAGCATTTT
. | TRBJ1-1 | TRBD1 | TRBV6-5 | CASTHRGLSTEAFF | TGTGCCAGCACCCACAGGGGGCTGAGCACTGAAGCTTTCTTT
. | TRBJ2-1 | TRBD1 | TRBV6-5 | CASKPQGWYNEQFF | TGTGCCAGCAAACCACAGGGGTGGTACAATGAGCAGTTCTTC
. | TRBJ2-3 | TRBD1 | TRBV4-3 | CASSQDRTGFTDTQYF | TGCGCCAGCAGCCAAGACAGGACAGGGTTCACAGATACGCAGTATTTT
. | TRBJ1-2 | . | TRBV6-5 | CASSYGGSDYGYTF | TGTGCCAGCAGTTATGGGGGGAGCGACTATGGCTACACCTTC
. | TRBJ2-7 | . | TRBV7-3 | CASSQEGGASYEQYF | TGTGCCAGCAGCCAGGAGGGCGGGGCCTCCTACGAGCAGTACTTC
. | TRBJ2-1 | TRBD2 | TRBV7-9 | CASSPRVASGSYNEQFF | TGTGCCAGCAGCCCACGAGTTGCTAGCGGGAGTTACAATGAGCAGTTCTTC
. | TRBJ2-7 | TRBD2 | TRBV4-1 | CASSQEPAGVGLYEQYF | TGCGCCAGCAGCCAGGAGCCAGCGGGAGTAGGGCTCTACGAGCAGTACTTC
. | TRBJ2-7 | TRBD1 | TRBV6-5 | CASGPTGYEQYF | TGTGCCAGCGGGCCGACAGGGTACGAGCAGTACTTC
. | TRBJ2-7 | . | TRBV5-4 | CASSPGTGPYEQYF | TGTGCCAGCAGCCCCGGAACAGGCCCCTACGAGCAGTACTTC
. | TRBJ2-5 | TRBD1 | TRBV27 | CASSLPRGRLETQYF | TGTGCCAGCAGTTTACCCAGGGGGCGTCTGGAGACCCAGTACTTC
. | TRBJ2-1 | . | TRBV30 | CAWSDPPEHEQFF | TGTGCCTGGAGTGACCCTCCCGAGCATGAGCAGTTCTTC
. | TRBJ2-7 | TRBD2 | TRBV4-1 | CASSQDSVAGGLYEQYF | TGCGCCAGCAGCCAAGATTCGGTAGCGGGAGGGCTATACGAGCAGTACTTC
. | TRBJ2-5 | . | TRBV6-1 | CASSDLWRQETQYF | TGTGCCAGCAGTGACTTATGGAGGCAAGAGACCCAGTACTTC
. | TRBJ2-7 | . | TRBV28 | CASIRGQDILSYEQYF | TGTGCCAGCATACGGGGACAAGACATCCTCTCCTACGAGCAGTACTTC
. | TRBJ2-1 | TRBD2 | TRBV6-5 | CASSTSGPYNEQFF | TGTGCCAGCAGTACTAGCGGGCCTTACAATGAGCAGTTCTTC
once | TRBJ1-1 | TRBD1 | TRBV6-5 | CASRKNRGRATEAFF | TGTGCCAGCAGAAAAAACAGGGGGCGGGCCACTGAAGCTTTCTTT
. | TRBJ2-5 | TRBD2 | TRBV7-2 | CASSSPAGVGETQYF | TGTGCCAGCAGCTCACCAGCGGGGGTTGGGGAGACCCAGTACTTC
. | TRBJ2-5 | . | TRBV7-8 | CASSLEARLQETQYF | TGTGCCAGCAGCTTAGAGGCCCGACTCCAAGAGACCCAGTACTTC
. | TRBJ2-1 | TRBD2 | TRBV27 | CASSSLLAGGPIFEQFF | TGTGCCAGCAGTTCGCTACTAGCGGGAGGGCCTATCTTCGAGCAGTTCTTC
. | TRBJ2-2 | . | TRBV9 | CASSVSGELFF | TGTGCCAGCAGCGTCTCCGGGGAGCTGTTTTTT
. | TRBJ2-6 | . | TRBV28 | CASSQGTGANVLTF | TGTGCCAGCAGTCAGGGTACTGGGGCCAACGTCCTGACTTTC
. | TRBJ1-2 | . | TRBV7-9 | CASSPPGDQYGYTF | TGTGCCAGCAGCCCCCCGGGGGATCAGTATGGCTACACCTTC
. | TRBJ2-1 | . | TRBV7-9 | CASSPRGASPHEQFF | TGTGCCAGCAGCCCACGAGGAGCTTCGCCCCATGAGCAGTTCTTC
. | TRBJ2-1 | TRBD2 | TRBV4-1 | CASSRHGGNEQFF | TGCGCCAGCAGCCGTCACGGGGGGAATGAGCAGTTCTTC
. | TRBJ2-2 | TRBD2 | TRBV10-1 | CASSELPSGGQNTGELFF | TGCGCCAGCAGTGAGTTGCCTAGCGGGGGCCAGAACACCGGGGAGCTGTTTTTT
. | TRBJ2-7 | . | TRBV27 | CASSPVQGTYEQYF | TGTGCCAGCAGTCCTGTCCAGGGAACCTACGAGCAGTACTTC
. | TRBJ1-2 | . | TRBV2 | CASSELMGLYGYTF | TGTGCCAGCAGTGAATTAATGGGCCTCTATGGCTACACCTTC
. | TRBJ1-2 | . | TRBV6-6 | CASSYEVNYGYTF | TGTGCCAGCAGTTACGAGGTCAACTATGGCTACACCTTC
. | TRBJ1-1 | . | TRBV6-1 | CASRDQGTEAFF | TGTGCCAGCAGAGATCAGGGTACTGAAGCTTTCTTT
. | TRBJ2-5 | TRBD2 | TRBV11-2 | CASSLVGAGTQETQYF | TGTGCCAGCAGCTTAGTTGGAGCGGGAACTCAAGAGACCCAGTACTTC
. | TRBJ2-5 | . | TRBV28 | CASSPRGGRETQYF | TGTGCCAGCAGTCCGAGAGGGGGAAGAGAGACCCAGTACTTC
. | TRBJ1-5 | . | TRBV9 | CASSVGGDSNQPQHF | TGTGCCAGCAGCGTAGGGGGGGATAGCAATCAGCCCCAGCATTTT
. | TRBJ2-4 | . | TRBV2 | CASSETGPKNIQYF | TGTGCCAGCAGTGAAACTGGGCCCAAAAACATTCAGTACTTC
. | TRBJ2-1 | . | TRBV7-9 | CASSPQAGVSYNEQFF | TGTGCCAGCAGCCCACAAGCAGGGGTATCCTACAATGAGCAGTTCTTC
. | TRBJ2-2 | . | TRBV19 | CASSLRDFTGELFF | TGTGCCAGTAGTCTTAGGGACTTCACCGGGGAGCTGTTTTTT
. | TRBJ2-5 | TRBD1 | TRBV5-5 | CASFYLDRGRETQYF | TGTGCCAGCTTTTACCTGGACAGGGGGAGAGAGACCCAGTACTTC
once | TRBJ2-2 | . | TRBV5-5 | CASSPGLTGELFF | TGTGCCAGCAGCCCTGGACTAACCGGGGAGCTGTTTTTT
. | TRBJ2-2 | . | TRBV28 | CASTTSSTAGELFF | TGTGCCAGCACCACGAGTAGTACGGCCGGGGAGCTGTTTTTT